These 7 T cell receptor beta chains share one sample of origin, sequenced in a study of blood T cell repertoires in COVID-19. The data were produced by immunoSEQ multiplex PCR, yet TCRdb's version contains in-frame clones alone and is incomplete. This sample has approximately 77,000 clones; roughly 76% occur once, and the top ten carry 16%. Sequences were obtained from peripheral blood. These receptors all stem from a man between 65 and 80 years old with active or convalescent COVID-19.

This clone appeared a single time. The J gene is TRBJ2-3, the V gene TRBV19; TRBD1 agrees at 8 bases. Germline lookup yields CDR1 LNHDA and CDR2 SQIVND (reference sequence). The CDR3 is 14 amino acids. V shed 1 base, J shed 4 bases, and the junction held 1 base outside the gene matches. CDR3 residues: CASSIGQGPDTQYF. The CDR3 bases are TGTGCCAGTAGTATAGGACAGGGGCCAGATACGCAGTATTTT. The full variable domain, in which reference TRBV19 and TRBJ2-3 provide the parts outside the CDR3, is DGGITQSPKYLFRKEGQNVTLSCEQNLNHDAMYWYRQDPGQGLRLIYYSQIVNDFQKGDIAEGYSVSREKKESFPLTVTSAQKNPTAFYLCASSIGQGPDTQYFGPGTRLTVL.

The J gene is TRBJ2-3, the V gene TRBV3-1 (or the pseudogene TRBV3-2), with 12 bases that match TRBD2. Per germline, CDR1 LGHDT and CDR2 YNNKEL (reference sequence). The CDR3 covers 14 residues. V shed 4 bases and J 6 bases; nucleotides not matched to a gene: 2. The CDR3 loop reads CASSLTSGGDTQYF. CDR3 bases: TGTGCCAGCAGCCTGACTAGCGGGGGTGATACGCAGTATTTT.

The CDR3 here is CASGVAGDPNTQYF. The CDR3 region has the DNA TGTGCCAGCGGGGTGGCGGGGGACCCTAATACGCAGTATTTT. The chain links TRBV6-5 to TRBJ2-3; 7 nucleotides agree with TRBD2. Germline trimming cut 8 bases from V and 7 bases from J; bases unmatched to any gene: 12. The CDR3 is made up of 14 amino acids. Germline lookup yields CDR1 MNHEY and CDR2 SVGAGI.

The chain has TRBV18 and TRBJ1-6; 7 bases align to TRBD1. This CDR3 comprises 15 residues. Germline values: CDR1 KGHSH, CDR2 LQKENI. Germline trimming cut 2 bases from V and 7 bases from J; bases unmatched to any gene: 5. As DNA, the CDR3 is TGTGCCAGCTCACCAACGGGACAGTTAAATTCACCCCTCCACTTT. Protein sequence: CASSPTGQLNSPLHF.

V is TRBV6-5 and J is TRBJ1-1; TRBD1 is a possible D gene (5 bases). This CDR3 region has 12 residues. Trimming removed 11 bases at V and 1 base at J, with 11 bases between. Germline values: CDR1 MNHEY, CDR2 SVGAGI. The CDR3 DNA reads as TGTGCCGCCAGGCAGGGGAACACTGAAGCTTTCTTT. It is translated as CAARQGNTEAFF.

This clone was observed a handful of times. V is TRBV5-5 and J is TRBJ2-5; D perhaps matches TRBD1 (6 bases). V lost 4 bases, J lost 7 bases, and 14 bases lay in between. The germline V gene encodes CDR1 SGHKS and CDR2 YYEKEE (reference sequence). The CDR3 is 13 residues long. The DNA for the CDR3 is TGTGCCAGCAGCCTGGACAGTCTCGGGACCCAGTACTTC. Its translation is CASSLDSLGTQYF.

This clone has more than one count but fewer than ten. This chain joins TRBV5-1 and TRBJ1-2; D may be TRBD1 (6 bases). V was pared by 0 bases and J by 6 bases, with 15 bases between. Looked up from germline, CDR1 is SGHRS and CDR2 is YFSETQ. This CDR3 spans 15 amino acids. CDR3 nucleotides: TGCGCCAGCAGCTTGGCCCTGGGACAAGGTCATGGCTACACCTTC. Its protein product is CASSLALGQGHGYTF.